This is a list of T cell receptor beta chains from one sample in a study of CD4 T cells in relation to SARS-CoV-2 and coronaviruses. No antigens are known for them. Sequencing used immunoSEQ multiplex PCR; TCRdb keeps in-frame clones, though not all of them. The sample records tens of thousands of clones, roughly 70% being singletons. What was sequenced was CD4+ T cells from PBMCs, cultured in vitro. Every receptor here comes from a human donor in good health. CDR3s include the opening cysteine and the closing phenylalanine or tryptophan. A D gene is named only where the DNA matches it firmly.

d_call | j_call | v_call | cdr3_nt | cdr3_aa
. | TRBJ2-1 | TRBV6-4 | TGTGCCAGCAGTGCTAGCGTGAGCTCCTACAATGAGCAGTTCTTC | CASSASVSSYNEQFF
TRBD1 | TRBJ2-7 | TRBV7-2 | TGTGCCAGCAGCTTAGGGACAGGGGTGTTCGAGCAGTACTTC | CASSLGTGVFEQYF
. | TRBJ2-3 | TRBV28 | TGTGCCAGCAGGGCCGAGACCGATACGCAGTATTTT | CASRAETDTQYF
. | TRBJ1-1 | TRBV10-1 | TGCGCCAGCAGTGATTCTCCGACGACTGAAGCTTTCTTT | CASSDSPTTEAFF
TRBD1 | TRBJ2-7 | TRBV6-2/TRBV6-3 | TGTGCCAGCACCCCACCGGGGACAGTGGGATATGAGCAGTACTTC | CASTPPGTVGYEQYF
TRBD2 | TRBJ2-1 | TRBV6-2/TRBV6-3 | TGTGCCAGCAGTTACTCGAGGGTACTAGCCGGGGGGTACAATGAGCAGTTCTTC | CASSYSRVLAGGYNEQFF
TRBD1 | TRBJ1-2 | TRBV6-2/TRBV6-3 | TGTGCCAGCAGTGGACAGGGGACCCTCTATGGCTACACCTTC | CASSGQGTLYGYTF
. | TRBJ2-1 | TRBV4-3 | TGCGCCAGCAGCCAACAGCTACAGGTTCAACATGAGCAGTTCTTC | CASSQQLQVQHEQFF
. | TRBJ1-6 | TRBV19 | TGTGCCAGTAGTATATTGGACGGGATTAATTCACCCCTCCACTTT | CASSILDGINSPLHF
TRBD1 | TRBJ1-5 | TRBV6-6 | TGTGCCAGCAGTCCAGGGGGAGGTAATCAGCCCCAGCATTTT | CASSPGGGNQPQHF
. | TRBJ2-7 | TRBV7-9 | TGTGCCAGCAGCTGGGAAGGGACTGAGCAGTACTTC | CASSWEGTEQYF